This T cell receptor beta chain was found in a study of T cells in Graves' hyperthyroidism and ophthalmopathy. CDR3 length: 20 residues. V gave up 2 bases and J gave up 0 bases; unmatched junction bases: 14. Germline CDR1 is MNHEY and CDR2 is SMNVEV (reference sequence). TCR beta CDR3 region amplification was performed from RNA transcripts. Using the HTBI primer set, a first-round RT-PCR was run on the TCR CDR3. One entry per CDR3 protein results from TCRdb running MiXCR on the multiplex PCR reads. The table shows roughly 200,000 distinct CDR3 sequences, with around 20% occurring only once. This clonotype was seen at least ten times.

V gene TRBV27 combines with J gene TRBJ2-1, with TRBD1 matching 9 bases. The TCR originated in a man aged 35 to 55 with Graves' hyperthyroidism. The sequenced material came from blood. DNA for the CDR3: TGTGCCAGCAGTTTAAGGGGGGACAGGGATCGGTTTAGCTCCTACAATGAGCAGTTCTTC. Its translation: CASSLRGDRDRFSSYNEQFF.